This T cell receptor (beta chain) was obtained from a study of cytomegalovirus exposure and HLA in healthy donors. Study results and caveats: A later look showed TCR association rates differing by HLA locus, highest for DRB1 and lowest for HLA-C.

The PCR made use of 60 Vbeta and 13 Jbeta primers. Sequencing was performed with immunoSEQ multiplex PCR; in TCRdb, only in-frame clones are kept and a portion is missing. The sample includes roughly 80,000 clones, roughly 80% of them seen just once. V was cut by 1 base and J by 2 bases, with 10 bases left in between. CDR3 length: 15 residues. CDR1 is SGHNT and CDR2 is YYREEE in the germline V gene (reference sequence). A word on this clone: Its matching antigen is unknown.

The gene calls are TRBV5-4 and TRBJ2-1; D uncertain. The sequenced material came from PBMCs. This TCR came from a woman in her twenties or thirties in good health and CMV-seronegative. DNA of the CDR3: TGTGCCAGCAGCTTGTCGGTAGCCACCTACAATGAGCAGTTCTTC. This sequence encodes CASSLSVATYNEQFF.